This T cell receptor beta chain is from a study of blood T cell repertoires in COVID-19. This clone has a handful of counts. In the study's own analysis: Amplifying reference gene primers gave estimates of nucleated cell counts. Clones were sequenced by immunoSEQ multiplex PCR, and TCRdb holds only the in-frame ones, with some missing. The DNA gave D and trimming, while V, J and clone size come from that table. This sample has 76,000 or so clones; less than 90% occur once, and the top ten carry about a sixth. Germline CDR1 reads SGHAT; CDR2 reads FQNNGV. Trimming pared 2 bases from V and 6 bases from J, leaving 16 bases between. This CDR3 contains 15 residues.

V usage is TRBV11-2 and J usage is TRBJ1-1; D possibly corresponds to TRBD1 (6 bases). Sequenced input: peripheral blood. The TCR sequence derives from a man at least 80 years old in a cohort sampled during active COVID-19. The CDR3 sequence is CASSLKGGMVAEAFF. The DNA of the CDR3 is TGTGCCAGCAGCTTAAAGGGGGGGATGGTCGCTGAAGCTTTCTTT.